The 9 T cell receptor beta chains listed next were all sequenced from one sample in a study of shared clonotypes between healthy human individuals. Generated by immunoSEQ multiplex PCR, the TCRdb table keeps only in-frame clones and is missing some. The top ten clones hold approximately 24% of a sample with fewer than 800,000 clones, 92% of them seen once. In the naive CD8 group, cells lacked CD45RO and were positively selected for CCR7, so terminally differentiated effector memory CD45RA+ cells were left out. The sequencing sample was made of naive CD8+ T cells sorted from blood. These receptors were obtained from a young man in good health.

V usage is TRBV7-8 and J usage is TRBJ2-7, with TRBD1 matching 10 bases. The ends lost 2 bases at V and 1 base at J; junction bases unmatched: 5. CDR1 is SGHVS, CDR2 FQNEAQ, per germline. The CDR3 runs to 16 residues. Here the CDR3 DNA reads TGTGCCAGCAGCTTACTCGGACAGGGGGTTTCCTACGAGCAGTACTTC. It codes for CASSLLGQGVSYEQYF.

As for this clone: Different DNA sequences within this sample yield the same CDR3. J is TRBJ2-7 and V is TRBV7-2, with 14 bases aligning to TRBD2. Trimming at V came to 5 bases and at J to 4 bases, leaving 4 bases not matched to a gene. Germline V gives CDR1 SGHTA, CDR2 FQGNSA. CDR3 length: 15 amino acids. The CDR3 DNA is TGTGCCAGCAGCCCAGGACTAGCGGGAGGATACGAGCAGTACTTC. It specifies CASSPGLAGGYEQYF.

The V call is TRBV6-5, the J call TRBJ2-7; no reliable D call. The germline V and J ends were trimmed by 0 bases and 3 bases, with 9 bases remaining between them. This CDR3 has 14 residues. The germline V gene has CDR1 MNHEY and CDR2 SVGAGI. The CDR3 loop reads CASSYSVIGYEQYF. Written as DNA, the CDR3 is TGTGCCAGCAGTTACTCTGTGATAGGCTACGAGCAGTACTTC.

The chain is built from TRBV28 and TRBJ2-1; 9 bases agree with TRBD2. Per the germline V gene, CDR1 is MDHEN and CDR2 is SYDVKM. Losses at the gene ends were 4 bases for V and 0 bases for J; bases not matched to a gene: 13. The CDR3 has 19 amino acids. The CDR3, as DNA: TGTGCCAGCAGTTCACCTAGCGGGAACTTTTCAGGCTCCTACAATGAGCAGTTCTTC. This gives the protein CASSSPSGNFSGSYNEQFF.

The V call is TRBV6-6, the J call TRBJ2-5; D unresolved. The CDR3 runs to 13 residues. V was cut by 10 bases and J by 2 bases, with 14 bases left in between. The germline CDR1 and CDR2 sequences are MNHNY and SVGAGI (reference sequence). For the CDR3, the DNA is TGTGCCAACTCTGACGGAGTTCAAGAGACCCAGTACTTC. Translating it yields CANSDGVQETQYF.

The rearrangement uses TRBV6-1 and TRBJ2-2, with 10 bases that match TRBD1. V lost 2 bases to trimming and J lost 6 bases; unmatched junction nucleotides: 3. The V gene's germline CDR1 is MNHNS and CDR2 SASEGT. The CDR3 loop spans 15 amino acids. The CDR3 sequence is CASSEWDRGAGELFF. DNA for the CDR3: TGTGCCAGCAGTGAATGGGACAGGGGTGCCGGGGAGCTGTTTTTT.

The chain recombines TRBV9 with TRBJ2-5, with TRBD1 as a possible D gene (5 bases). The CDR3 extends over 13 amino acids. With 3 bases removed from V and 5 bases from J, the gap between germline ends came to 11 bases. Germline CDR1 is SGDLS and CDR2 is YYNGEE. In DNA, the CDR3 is TGTGCCAGCAGCGGCGACAGTCCGGAGACCCAGTACTTC. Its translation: CASSGDSPETQYF.

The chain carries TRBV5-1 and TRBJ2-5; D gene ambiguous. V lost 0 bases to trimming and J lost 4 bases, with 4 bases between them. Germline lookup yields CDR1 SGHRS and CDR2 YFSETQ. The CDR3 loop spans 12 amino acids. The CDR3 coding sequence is TGCGCCAGCAGCTTGGAAGGAGAGACCCAGTACTTC. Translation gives CASSLEGETQYF. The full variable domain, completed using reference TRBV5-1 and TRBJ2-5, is KAGVTQTPRYLIKTRGQQVTLSCSPISGHRSVSWYQQTPGQGLQFLFEYFSETQRNKGNFPGRFSGRQFSNSRSEMNVSTLELGDSALYLCASSLEGETQYFGPGTRLLVL.

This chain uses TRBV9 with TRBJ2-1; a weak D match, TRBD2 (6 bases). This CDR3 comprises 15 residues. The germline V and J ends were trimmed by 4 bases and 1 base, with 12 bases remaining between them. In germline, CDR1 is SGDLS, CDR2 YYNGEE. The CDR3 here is CASSPEGRSYNEQFF. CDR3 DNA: TGTGCCAGCAGCCCGGAGGGGAGATCCTACAATGAGCAGTTCTTC. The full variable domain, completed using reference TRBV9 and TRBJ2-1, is DSGVTQTPKHLITATGQRVTLRCSPRSGDLSVYWYQQSLDQGLQFLIQYYNGEERAKGNILERFSAQQFPDLHSELNLSSLELGDSALYFCASSPEGRSYNEQFFGPGTRLTVL.